Each of the 11 T cell receptor beta chains below was sequenced from the same sample in a study of identifying expanded T cells in peripheral blood. The repertoire was sequenced with immunoSEQ multiplex PCR; TCRdb's copy has only in-frame clones and lacks some. The data hold about 82,000 clones, with 85% to 90% observed a single time. Sequencing was carried out using blood. These receptors were collected from a person aged 18 to 75 in good health.

The chain is built from TRBV10-3 and TRBJ1-5, with D maybe TRBD1 (6 bases). Trimming took 2 bases from V and 3 from J, leaving 23 bases between them. Germline assignment: CDR1 ENHRY and CDR2 SYGVKD. The length of the CDR3 is 19 residues. As DNA, the CDR3 is TGTGCCATCAGTGAGACAGGGAGCGGCATGAATACTTTCAATCAGCCCCAGCATTTT. Its translation: CAISETGSGMNTFNQPQHF.

This clone appeared once. V gene TRBV4-1 combines with J gene TRBJ2-3; TRBD1 matches at 7 bases. The length of the CDR3 is 14 residues. Germline CDR1 reads MGHRA; CDR2 reads YSYEKL. Trimming removed 5 bases from V and 2 bases from J; junction bases left unmatched: 4. CDR3 amino acids: CASSSGQNTDTQYF. CDR3 bases: TGCGCCAGCAGCTCGGGACAGAACACAGATACGCAGTATTTT.

The gene calls are TRBV14 and TRBJ2-1; D might be TRBD2 (5 bases). The germline CDR1 and CDR2 sequences are SGHDN and FVKESK. The V end lost 0 bases, the J end lost 7 bases, and 10 bases lay between the germline ends. This CDR3 is built from 14 residues. The CDR3 sequence: CASSQDRWENEQFF. CDR3 nucleotides: TGTGCCAGCAGCCAAGATCGGTGGGAGAATGAGCAGTTCTTC.

This chain joins TRBV7-9 and TRBJ2-3; no clear D gene. The CDR3 runs 12 residues. Trimming pared 6 bases from V and 2 bases from J, leaving 6 bases between. Germline V CDR1 and CDR2: SEHNR, FQNEAQ (reference sequence). The CDR3 sequence: CASRQTTDTQYF. The CDR3 DNA reads TGTGCCAGCAGGCAAACCACAGATACGCAGTATTTT. The full variable domain, completed using reference TRBV7-9 and TRBJ2-3, is DTGVSQNPRHKITKRGQNVTFRCDPISEHNRLYWYRQTLGQGPEFLTYFQNEAQLEKSRLLSDRFSAERPKGSFSTLEIQRTEQGDSAMYLCASRQTTDTQYFGPGTRLTVL.

This clone showed up just once. CDR3 sequence (DNA): TGTGCCAGCAGGGGGACAGGGGAGGATGGCTACACCTTC. Translating gives CASRGTGEDGYTF. V gene TRBV2 combines with J gene TRBJ1-2, with 10 bases matching TRBD1. V was pared by 6 bases and J by 6 bases, with 4 bases of the junction left unmatched. Germline V gene data show CDR1 as SNHLY and CDR2 as FYNNEI. This CDR3 is 13 amino acids long.

This chain joins TRBV19 and TRBJ1-6; D call uncertain. Deletions cut 6 bases from V and 4 bases from J, with 13 bases between. Per germline, CDR1 LNHDA and CDR2 SQIVND (reference sequence). CDR3 length: 15 residues. CDR3 sequence (DNA): TGTGCCAGTAGGAGGGAAGGAGAATATAATTCACCCCTCCACTTT. Protein product: CASRREGEYNSPLHF. Based on the CDR3 plus reference TRBV19 and TRBJ1-6, the full variable domain is DGGITQSPKYLFRKEGQNVTLSCEQNLNHDAMYWYRQDPGQGLRLIYYSQIVNDFQKGDIAEGYSVSREKKESFPLTVTSAQKNPTAFYLCASRREGEYNSPLHFGNGTRLTVT.

This clone was detected once. The chain joins TRBV14 to TRBJ1-1; D might be TRBD1 (5 bases). Per the germline V gene, CDR1 is SGHDN and CDR2 is FVKESK. The germline V and J ends were trimmed by 0 bases and 3 bases, with 8 bases remaining between them. The CDR3 consists of 14 residues. This CDR3 reads CASSQDRGYTEAFF. The CDR3 DNA sequence: TGTGCCAGCAGCCAAGATCGGGGGTACACTGAAGCTTTCTTT.

The CDR3 sequence is CASSTKPGLAGRSYEQYF. In DNA, the CDR3 is TGTGCCAGCAGCACAAAGCCGGGACTAGCGGGCAGATCCTACGAGCAGTACTTC. The gene calls are TRBV5-4 and TRBJ2-7, with 12 bases matching TRBD2. The V segment lost 4 bases and the J segment 1 base; nucleotides outside the gene matches: 12. Germline CDR1 is SGHNT and CDR2 is YYREEE (reference sequence). There are 18 residues in the CDR3. Full variable domain (remainder filled in from reference TRBV5-4 and TRBJ2-7): ETGVTQSPTHLIKTRGQQVTLRCSSQSGHNTVSWYQQALGQGPQFIFQYYREEENGRGNFPPRFSGLQFPNYSSELNVNALELDDSALYLCASSTKPGLAGRSYEQYFGPGTRLTVT.

The chain recombines TRBV7-2 with TRBJ2-1; TRBD2 matches 8 bases. This CDR3 region has 14 residues. After removal of 6 bases from V and 16 bases from J, the junction contained 17 bases not matched to a gene. Germline lookup yields CDR1 SGHTA and CDR2 FQGNSA. CDR3 protein: CASRKVPAGGSSFF. CDR3 nucleotide sequence: TGTGCCAGCAGGAAAGTGCCCGCGGGGGGTTCGTCATTCTTC.

The CDR3 sequence is CASSATRNNGNQPQHF. CDR3 nucleotides: TGTGCCAGCAGTGCGACCCGTAACAACGGCAATCAGCCCCAGCATTTT. The rearrangement uses TRBV19 and TRBJ1-5, with unresolved D. The CDR3 loop spans 16 amino acids. Germline loops: CDR1 LNHDA, CDR2 SQIVND (reference sequence). The germline V and J ends were trimmed by 9 bases and 2 bases, with 20 bases remaining between them. Complete variable domain (other parts from reference TRBV19 and TRBJ1-5): DGGITQSPKYLFRKEGQNVTLSCEQNLNHDAMYWYRQDPGQGLRLIYYSQIVNDFQKGDIAEGYSVSREKKESFPLTVTSAQKNPTAFYLCASSATRNNGNQPQHFGDGTRLSIL.

This chain joins TRBV6-1 and TRBJ1-5; D ambiguous. CDR1 is MNHNS and CDR2 is SASEGT in the germline V gene. Trimming cost V 7 bases and J 5 bases, with 9 bases left between them. The CDR3 has 12 amino acids. Written as DNA, the CDR3 is TGTGCCAGCAACCGGGTGCATCAGCCCCAGCATTTT. Translating gives CASNRVHQPQHF.